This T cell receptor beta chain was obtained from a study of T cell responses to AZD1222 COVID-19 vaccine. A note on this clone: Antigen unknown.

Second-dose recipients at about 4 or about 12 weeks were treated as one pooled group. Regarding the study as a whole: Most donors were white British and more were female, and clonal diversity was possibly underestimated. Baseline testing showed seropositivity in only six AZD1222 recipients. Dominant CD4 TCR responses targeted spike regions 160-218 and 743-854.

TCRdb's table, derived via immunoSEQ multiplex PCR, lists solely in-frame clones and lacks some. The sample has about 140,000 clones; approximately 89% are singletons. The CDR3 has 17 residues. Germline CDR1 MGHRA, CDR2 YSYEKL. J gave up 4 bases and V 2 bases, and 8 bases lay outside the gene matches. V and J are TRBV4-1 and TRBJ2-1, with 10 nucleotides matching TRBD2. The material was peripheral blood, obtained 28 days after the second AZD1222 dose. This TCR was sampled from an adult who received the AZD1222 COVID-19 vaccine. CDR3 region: CASSQLSGTSAYNEQFF. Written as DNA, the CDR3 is TGCGCCAGCAGCCAACTTTCCGGGACTAGCGCATACAATGAGCAGTTCTTC.